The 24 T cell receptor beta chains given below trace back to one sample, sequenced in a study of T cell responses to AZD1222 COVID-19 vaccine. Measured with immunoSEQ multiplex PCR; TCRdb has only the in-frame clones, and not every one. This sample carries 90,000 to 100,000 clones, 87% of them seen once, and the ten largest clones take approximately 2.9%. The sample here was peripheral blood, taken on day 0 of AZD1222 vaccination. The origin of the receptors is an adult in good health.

As DNA, the CDR3 is TGTGCCAGAAGGATCGGGACAGCTAATGAAAAACTGTTTTTT. It translates to CARRIGTANEKLFF. The chain couples TRBV21-1 to TRBJ1-4; TRBD1 is the table's D call and was not checked against the DNA. TRBV21-1 is a documented pseudogene. This CDR3 has 14 residues.

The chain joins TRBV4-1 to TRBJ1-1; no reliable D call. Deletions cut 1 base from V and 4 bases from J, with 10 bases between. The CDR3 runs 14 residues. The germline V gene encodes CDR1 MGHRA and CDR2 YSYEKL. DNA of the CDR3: TGCGCCAGCAGCCAAGCGGAGGCGGGCACTGAAGCTTTCTTT. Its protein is CASSQAEAGTEAFF.

Here the CDR3 reads CASSEPGGGDTQYF. DNA for the CDR3: TGTGCCAGCAGTGAACCGGGGGGGGGAGATACGCAGTATTTT. The chain carries TRBV2 and TRBJ2-3; 8 bases map to TRBD2. Germline V lookup: CDR1 SNHLY, CDR2 FYNNEI. The CDR3 contains 14 residues. V dropped 2 bases and J dropped 5; count of bases not matched to a gene: 3.

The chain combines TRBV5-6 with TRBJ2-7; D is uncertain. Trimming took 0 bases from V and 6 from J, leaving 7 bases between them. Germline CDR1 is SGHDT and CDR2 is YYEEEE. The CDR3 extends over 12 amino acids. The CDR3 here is CASSLDSPEQYF. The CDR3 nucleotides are TGTGCCAGCAGCTTGGACAGCCCCGAGCAGTACTTC.

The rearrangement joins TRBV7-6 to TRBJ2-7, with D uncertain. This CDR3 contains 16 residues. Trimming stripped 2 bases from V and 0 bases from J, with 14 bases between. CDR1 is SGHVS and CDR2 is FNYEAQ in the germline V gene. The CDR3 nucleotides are TGTGCCAGCAGCTTAATAGACGAGCCGGGCTCCTACGAGCAGTACTTC. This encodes CASSLIDEPGSYEQYF.

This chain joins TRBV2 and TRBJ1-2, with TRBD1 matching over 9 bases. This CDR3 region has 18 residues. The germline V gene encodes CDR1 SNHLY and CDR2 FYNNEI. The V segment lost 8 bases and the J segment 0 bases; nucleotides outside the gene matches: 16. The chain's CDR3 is CASRLPRDREIPNYGYTF. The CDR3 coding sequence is TGTGCCAGCCGTTTACCCCGGGACAGGGAAATTCCTAACTATGGCTACACCTTC.

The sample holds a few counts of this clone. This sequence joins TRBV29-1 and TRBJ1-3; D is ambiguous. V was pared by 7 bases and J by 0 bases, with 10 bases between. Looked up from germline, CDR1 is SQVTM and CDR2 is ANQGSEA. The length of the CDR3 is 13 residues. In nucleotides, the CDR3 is TGCAGCGCCACCTTGGTCTCTGGAAACACCATATATTTT. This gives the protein CSATLVSGNTIYF.

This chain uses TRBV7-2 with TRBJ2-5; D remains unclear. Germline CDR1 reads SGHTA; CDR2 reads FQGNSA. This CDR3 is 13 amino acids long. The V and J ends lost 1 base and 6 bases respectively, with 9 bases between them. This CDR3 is CASSLEWGKTQYF. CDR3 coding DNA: TGTGCCAGCAGCTTAGAATGGGGAAAGACCCAGTACTTC.

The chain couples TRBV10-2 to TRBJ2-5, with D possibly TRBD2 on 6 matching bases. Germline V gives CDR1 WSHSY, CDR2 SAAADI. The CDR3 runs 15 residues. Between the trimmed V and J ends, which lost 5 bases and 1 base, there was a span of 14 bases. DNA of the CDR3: TGCGCCAGCAGTCCGGGACTTTTCACCCAAGAGACCCAGTACTTC. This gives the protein CASSPGLFTQETQYF.

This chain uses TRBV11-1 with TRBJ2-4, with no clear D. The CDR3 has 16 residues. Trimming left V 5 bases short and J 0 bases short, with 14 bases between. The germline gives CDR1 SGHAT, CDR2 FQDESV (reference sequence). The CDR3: CASSPRTGLAKNIQYF. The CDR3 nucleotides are TGTGCCAGCAGCCCCCGGACGGGCCTAGCCAAAAACATTCAGTACTTC.

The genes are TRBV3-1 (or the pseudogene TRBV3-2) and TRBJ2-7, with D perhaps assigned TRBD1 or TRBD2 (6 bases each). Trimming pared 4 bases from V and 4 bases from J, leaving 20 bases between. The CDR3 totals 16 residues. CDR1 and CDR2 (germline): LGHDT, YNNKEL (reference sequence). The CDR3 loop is CASSPTDGGGVYEQYF. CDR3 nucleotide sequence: TGTGCCAGCAGCCCGACCGACGGGGGCGGTGTATACGAGCAGTACTTC.

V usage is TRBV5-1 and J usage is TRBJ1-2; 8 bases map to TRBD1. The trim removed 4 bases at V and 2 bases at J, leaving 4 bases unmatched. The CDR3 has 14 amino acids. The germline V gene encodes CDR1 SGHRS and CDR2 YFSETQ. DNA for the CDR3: TGCGCCAGCAGCACCGGACAGGGAAACTATGGCTACACCTTC. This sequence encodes CASSTGQGNYGYTF. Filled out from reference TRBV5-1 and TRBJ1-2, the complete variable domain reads KAGVTQTPRYLIKTRGQQVTLSCSPISGHRSVSWYQQTPGQGLQFLFEYFSETQRNKGNFPGRFSGRQFSNSRSEMNVSTLELGDSALYLCASSTGQGNYGYTFGSGTRLTVV.

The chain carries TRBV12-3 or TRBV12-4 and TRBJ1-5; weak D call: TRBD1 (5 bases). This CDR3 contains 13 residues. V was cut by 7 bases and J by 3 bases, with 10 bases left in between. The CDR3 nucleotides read TGTGCCAGCACCCTAGGGGCCAATCAGCCCCAGCATTTT. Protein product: CASTLGANQPQHF.

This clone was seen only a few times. This CDR3 reads CASSQGVGELFF. CDR3 coding DNA: TGTGCCAGCAGCCAAGGAGTCGGGGAGCTGTTTTTT. V and J are TRBV3-1 (or the pseudogene TRBV3-2) and TRBJ2-2; D remains ambiguous. The CDR3 has 12 amino acids. Germline CDR1 and CDR2: LGHDT and YNNKEL (reference sequence). Trimming removed 1 base at V and 7 bases at J, with 4 bases between.

The CDR3 loop is CASSLGGGAGYEQYF. As DNA, the CDR3 is TGTGCCAGCAGCCTAGGTGGGGGGGCTGGCTACGAGCAGTACTTC. The genes are TRBV11-2 and TRBJ2-7, with a possible D match to TRBD2 (7 bases). V lost 5 bases, J lost 3 bases, and 17 bases lay in between. Germline V gene lookup returns CDR1 SGHAT and CDR2 FQNNGV. CDR3 size: 15 residues.

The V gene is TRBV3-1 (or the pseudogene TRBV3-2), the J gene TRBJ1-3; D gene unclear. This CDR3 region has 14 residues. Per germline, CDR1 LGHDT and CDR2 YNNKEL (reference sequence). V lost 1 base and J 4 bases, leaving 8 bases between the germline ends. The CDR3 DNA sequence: TGTGCCAGCAGCCAAGGGGCCGCCGGAAACACCATATATTTT. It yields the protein CASSQGAAGNTIYF.

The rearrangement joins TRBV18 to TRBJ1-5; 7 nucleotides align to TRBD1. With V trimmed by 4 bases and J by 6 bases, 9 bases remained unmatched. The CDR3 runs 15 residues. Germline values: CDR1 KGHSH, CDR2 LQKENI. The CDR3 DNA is TGTGCCAGCTCACGCCGGGACAGTTTAATTCAGCCCCAGCATTTT. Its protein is CASSRRDSLIQPQHF.

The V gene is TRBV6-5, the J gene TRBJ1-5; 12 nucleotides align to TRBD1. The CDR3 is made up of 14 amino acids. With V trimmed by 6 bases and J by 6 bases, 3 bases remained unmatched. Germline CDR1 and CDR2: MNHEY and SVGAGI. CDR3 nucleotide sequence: TGTGCCAGCAGCCGGGACAGGGGGCGTCAGCCCCAGCATTTT. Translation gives CASSRDRGRQPQHF.

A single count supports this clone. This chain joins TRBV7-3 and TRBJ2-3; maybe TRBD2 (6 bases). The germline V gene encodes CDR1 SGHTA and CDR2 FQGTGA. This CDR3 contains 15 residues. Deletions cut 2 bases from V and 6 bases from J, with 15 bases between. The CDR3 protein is CASSLGRGGGDTQYF. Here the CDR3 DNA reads TGTGCCAGCAGCTTAGGACGCGGCGGAGGGGATACGCAGTATTTT.

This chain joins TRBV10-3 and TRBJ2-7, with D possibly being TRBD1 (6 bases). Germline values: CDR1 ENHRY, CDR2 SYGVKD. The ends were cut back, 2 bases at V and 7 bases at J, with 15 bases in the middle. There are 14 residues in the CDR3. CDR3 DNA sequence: TGTGCCATCAGTGAGCAACGACAGGCCCGGGAGCAGTACTTC. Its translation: CAISEQRQAREQYF.

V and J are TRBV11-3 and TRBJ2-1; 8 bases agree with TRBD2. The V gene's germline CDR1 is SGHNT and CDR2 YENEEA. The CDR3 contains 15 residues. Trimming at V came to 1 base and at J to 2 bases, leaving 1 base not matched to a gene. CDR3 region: CASSLALAAYNEQFF. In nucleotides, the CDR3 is TGTGCCAGCAGCTTAGCACTAGCGGCCTACAATGAGCAGTTCTTC.

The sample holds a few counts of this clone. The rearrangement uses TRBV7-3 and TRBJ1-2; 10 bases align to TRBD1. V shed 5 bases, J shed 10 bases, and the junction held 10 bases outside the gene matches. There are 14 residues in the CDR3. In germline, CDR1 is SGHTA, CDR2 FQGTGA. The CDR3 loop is CASSRGQGRLDYTF. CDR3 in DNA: TGTGCCAGCAGCAGGGGACAGGGGAGGCTTGACTACACCTTC.

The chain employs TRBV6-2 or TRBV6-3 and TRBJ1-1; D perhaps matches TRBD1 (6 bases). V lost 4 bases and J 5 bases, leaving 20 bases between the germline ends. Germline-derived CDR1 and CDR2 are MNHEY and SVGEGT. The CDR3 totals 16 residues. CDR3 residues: CASSSTRSQGRTEAFF. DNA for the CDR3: TGTGCCAGCAGTTCGACCCGGTCACAGGGTCGGACTGAAGCTTTCTTT.

The chain's CDR3 is CASSITGIVNEQFF. The CDR3 DNA reads TGTGCCAGTAGTATAACAGGGATCGTAAATGAGCAGTTCTTC. The chain combines TRBV19 with TRBJ2-1, with D possibly being TRBD1 (6 bases). Germline V gene lookup returns CDR1 LNHDA and CDR2 SQIVND (reference sequence). Trimming stripped 2 bases from V and 7 bases from J, with 12 bases between. This CDR3 is built from 14 residues. Full variable domain (outside the CDR3, taken from reference TRBV19 and TRBJ2-1): DGGITQSPKYLFRKEGQNVTLSCEQNLNHDAMYWYRQDPGQGLRLIYYSQIVNDFQKGDIAEGYSVSREKKESFPLTVTSAQKNPTAFYLCASSITGIVNEQFFGPGTRLTVL.